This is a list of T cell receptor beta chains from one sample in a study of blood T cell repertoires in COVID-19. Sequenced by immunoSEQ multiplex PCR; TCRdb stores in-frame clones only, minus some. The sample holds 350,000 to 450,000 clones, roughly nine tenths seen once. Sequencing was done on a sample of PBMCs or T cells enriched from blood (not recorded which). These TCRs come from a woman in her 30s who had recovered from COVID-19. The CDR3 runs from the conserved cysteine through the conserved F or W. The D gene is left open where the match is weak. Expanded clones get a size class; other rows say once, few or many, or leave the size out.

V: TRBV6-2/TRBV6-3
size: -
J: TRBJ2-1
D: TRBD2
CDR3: CASSQTERGAGYNEQFF
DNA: TGTGCCAGCAGCCAAACGGAGCGGGGGGCTGGGTACAATGAGCAGTTCTTC

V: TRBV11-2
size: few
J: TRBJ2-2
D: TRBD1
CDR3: CASSLGQGELFF
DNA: TGTGCCAGCAGCTTGGGACAGGGGGAGCTGTTTTTT

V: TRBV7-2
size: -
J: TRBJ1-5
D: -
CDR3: CASSSDSIQPQHF
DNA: TGTGCCAGCAGCTCCGACTCAATCCAGCCCCAGCATTTT

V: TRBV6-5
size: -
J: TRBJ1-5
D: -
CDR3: CASTSAGDQPQHF
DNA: TGTGCCAGCACTTCCGCAGGGGATCAGCCCCAGCATTTT

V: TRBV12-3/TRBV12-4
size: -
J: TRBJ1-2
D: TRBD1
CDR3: CASSFDRAYGYTF
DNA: TGTGCCAGCAGTTTTGACAGGGCATATGGCTACACCTTC

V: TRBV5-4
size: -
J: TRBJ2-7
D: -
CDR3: CASSQATPTSEQYF
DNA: TGTGCCAGCAGCCAGGCGACCCCCACCTCCGAGCAGTACTTC

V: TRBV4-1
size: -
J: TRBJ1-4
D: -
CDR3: CASSQGTGREKLFF
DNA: TGCGCCAGCAGCCAAGGTACAGGGCGGGAAAAACTGTTTTTT

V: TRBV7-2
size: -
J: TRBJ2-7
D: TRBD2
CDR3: CASSRTSGGAYEQYF
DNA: TGTGCCAGCAGCCGTACTAGCGGGGGGGCCTACGAGCAGTACTTC

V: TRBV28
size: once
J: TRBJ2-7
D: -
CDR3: CASSLPPGGRYEQYF
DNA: TGTGCCAGCAGTTTACCGCCCGGCGGCCGCTACGAGCAGTACTTC

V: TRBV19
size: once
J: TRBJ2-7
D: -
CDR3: CASSIDRSRVYEQYF
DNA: TGTGCCAGTAGTATTGACCGAAGCCGGGTCTACGAGCAGTACTTC